This T cell receptor beta chain comes out of a study of T cell responses to AZD1222 COVID-19 vaccine. TCRdb's table, derived via immunoSEQ multiplex PCR, lists solely in-frame clones and lacks some. The sample consists of some 170,000 clones, 90% to 95% of them appearing once. J was trimmed by 7 bases and V by 1 base; bases with no gene match: 6. The CDR3 totals 14 residues. Germline V gene lookup returns CDR1 GTSNPN and CDR2 SVGIG (reference sequence). This sequence originates from an adult in good health. The material was peripheral blood, obtained on day 0 of AZD1222 vaccination. The chain joins TRBV30 to TRBJ1-5; 8 bases align to TRBD1. DNA for the CDR3: TGTGCCTGGAGTGCCGGACAGGGTGACCAGCCCCAGCATTTT. Translated: CAWSAGQGDQPQHF.